These T cell receptor beta chains were read from a single sample in a study of T cell responses to AZD1222 COVID-19 vaccine. Produced via immunoSEQ multiplex PCR; TCRdb's table is partial and in-frame only. The sample lists about 210,000 clones; around 94% were seen once. The source was peripheral blood, collected 28 days after the second dose of the MenACWY control vaccine. The receptors here all came from an adult who received the MenACWY meningococcal vaccine as a control. Both conserved end residues are part of each CDR3. A D gene is named only where the DNA matches it firmly. The listing skips clone size in some rows; elsewhere it reads once, few, many or a size class.

v_gene,abundance,d_gene,j_gene,CDR3aa,CDR3nt
TRBV5-1,.,.,TRBJ1-2,CASSFRGDSGGYTF,TGCGCCAGCAGCTTCCGGGGGGACTCCGGGGGCTACACCTTC
TRBV18,.,TRBD2,TRBJ2-5,CASSPGLAGMETQYF,TGTGCCAGCTCACCGGGACTAGCGGGGATGGAGACCCAGTACTTC
TRBV30,.,TRBD1,TRBJ2-7,CAWSVLRGDRGIHSRYEQYF,TGTGCCTGGAGTGTACTCCGGGGGGACAGGGGGATCCACAGCCGCTACGAGCAGTACTTC
TRBV9,.,TRBD2,TRBJ2-1,CASSPSLLARGGNEQFF,TGTGCCAGCAGCCCTTCTCTCCTAGCGCGCGGGGGCAATGAGCAGTTCTTC
TRBV2,.,TRBD2,TRBJ2-1,CASSEGLAGSNEQFF,TGTGCCAGCAGTGAAGGACTAGCGGGATCCAATGAGCAGTTCTTC
TRBV7-2,.,.,TRBJ1-6,CASSPSAGADNSPLHF,TGTGCCAGCAGCCCTAGTGCGGGGGCCGATAATTCACCCCTCCACTTT
TRBV28,.,TRBD2,TRBJ2-5,CASSTDPTSVAGETQYF,TGTGCCAGCAGTACGGATCCGACTAGCGTCGCAGGAGAGACCCAGTACTTC
TRBV6-1,.,.,TRBJ1-2,CASSEVEGGGYTF,TGTGCCAGCAGTGAAGTTGAGGGCGGCGGCTACACCTTC
TRBV28,.,.,TRBJ1-5,CASSGTSQPQHF,TGTGCCAGCAGTGGGACATCTCAGCCCCAGCATTTT
TRBV12-3/TRBV12-4,.,.,TRBJ1-5,CASREGNQPQHF,TGTGCCAGCAGAGAAGGCAATCAGCCCCAGCATTTT
TRBV9,.,TRBD2,TRBJ2-5,CASSASGGQETQYF,TGTGCCAGCAGCGCTAGCGGGGGCCAAGAGACCCAGTACTTC
TRBV28,.,TRBD1,TRBJ2-7,CASRGQGNSYEQYF,TGTGCCAGCAGAGGACAGGGGAACTCCTACGAGCAGTACTTC
TRBV6-5,.,.,TRBJ2-6,CASSPVLRANVLTF,TGTGCCAGCAGTCCCGTGCTTAGGGCCAACGTCCTGACTTTC
TRBV30,.,TRBD1,TRBJ1-1,CAWNRNGQGRTEAFF,TGTGCCTGGAATAGGAATGGACAGGGGAGGACTGAAGCTTTCTTT
TRBV5-1,.,TRBD1,TRBJ2-1,CASSWGQDNEQFF,TGCGCCAGCAGCTGGGGACAGGACAATGAGCAGTTCTTC
TRBV21-1,.,.,TRBJ1-1,CASTMWTAVNTEAFF,TGTGCCAGCACCATGTGGACGGCCGTGAACACTGAAGCTTTCTTT
TRBV19,.,.,TRBJ1-3,CASSILSGNTIYF,TGTGCCAGTAGTATCCTCTCTGGAAACACCATATATTTT
TRBV4-2,.,TRBD2,TRBJ2-7,CASSRSGSQYEQYF,TGTGCCAGCAGCCGTAGCGGGAGCCAGTACGAGCAGTACTTC
TRBV2,.,.,TRBJ1-2,CASTYLRDQSGYTF,TGTGCCAGCACCTACCTTAGGGATCAATCGGGCTACACCTTC
TRBV5-1,.,TRBD2,TRBJ2-2,CASSLTSGKTGELFF,TGCGCCAGCAGCTTGACTAGCGGAAAAACCGGGGAGCTGTTTTTT
TRBV19,.,TRBD1,TRBJ2-7,CASLTGTEYEQYF,TGTGCCAGCCTTACCGGGACAGAATACGAGCAGTACTTC
TRBV27,.,TRBD1,TRBJ2-3,CASTDRGPSTDTQYF,TGTGCCAGCACTGACAGGGGACCCAGCACAGATACGCAGTATTTT
TRBV4-1,.,.,TRBJ2-3,CASSQVGVGTQYF,TGCGCCAGCAGCCAAGTGGGGGTTGGGACGCAGTATTTT
TRBV7-3,.,.,TRBJ1-6,CASSPFGLGSYNSPLHF,TGTGCCAGCAGCCCCTTCGGCCTAGGCTCCTATAATTCACCCCTCCACTTT
TRBV3-1/TRBV3-2,.,.,TRBJ2-1,CASSRDPYNEQFF,TGTGCCAGCAGCCGGGACCCCTACAATGAGCAGTTCTTC
TRBV6-1,.,.,TRBJ2-7,CASSEFGKDYEQYF,TGTGCCAGCAGTGAATTCGGGAAGGACTACGAGCAGTACTTC
TRBV3-1/TRBV3-2,.,.,TRBJ2-2,CASSNGGNTGELFF,TGTGCCAGCTCGAACGGGGGAAACACCGGGGAGCTGTTTTTT
TRBV18,.,.,TRBJ2-2,CASSPFGQMNTGELFF,TGTGCCAGCTCACCATTTGGACAGATGAACACCGGGGAGCTGTTTTTT
TRBV27,once,.,TRBJ2-7,CASSRQGREGTYEQYF,TGTGCCAGCAGCCGACAGGGACGGGAGGGAACCTACGAGCAGTACTTC
TRBV10-3,.,.,TRBJ2-1,CAIAERVSYNEQFF,TGTGCCATCGCCGAGAGGGTGTCCTACAATGAGCAGTTCTTC
TRBV7-8,.,.,TRBJ1-1,CASSLARNTEAFF,TGTGCCAGCAGCTTAGCAAGGAACACTGAAGCTTTCTTT
TRBV18,few,.,TRBJ2-6,CASSPRGDPGANVLTF,TGTGCCAGCTCACCTAGGGGCGACCCTGGGGCCAACGTCCTGACTTTC
TRBV30,.,.,TRBJ2-7,CAWSAPGYEQYF,TGTGCCTGGAGTGCCCCCGGCTACGAGCAGTACTTC
TRBV19,.,.,TRBJ1-1,CASRDQGIIGNTEAFF,TGTGCCAGTAGGGATCAGGGCATTATCGGGAACACTGAAGCTTTCTTT
TRBV5-4,.,.,TRBJ1-1,CASSYEPGVAFF,TGTGCCAGCAGCTACGAACCAGGTGTAGCTTTCTTT
TRBV5-4,.,.,TRBJ1-1,CASSLAVGVNTEAFF,TGTGCCAGCAGCTTGGCCGTCGGGGTCAACACTGAAGCTTTCTTT
TRBV11-2,.,TRBD1,TRBJ2-7,CASSLGTGTYEQYF,TGTGCCAGCAGCTTAGGGACAGGGACATACGAGCAGTACTTC
TRBV5-8,.,.,TRBJ2-7,CASSLVGASEQYF,TGTGCCAGCAGCTTGGTAGGGGCGAGTGAGCAGTACTTC
TRBV7-3,.,.,TRBJ2-2,CASSLSQGRSGELFF,TGTGCCAGCAGCTTATCCCAAGGCAGATCCGGGGAGCTGTTTTTT
TRBV5-1,.,.,TRBJ2-7,CASSSSPSQGNEQYF,TGCGCCAGCAGTTCTAGCCCCTCACAGGGCAACGAGCAGTACTTC
TRBV2,once,.,TRBJ1-5,CASRTGLAAQPQHF,TGTGCCAGCAGGACGGGTTTAGCGGCTCAGCCCCAGCATTTT
TRBV27,once,TRBD1,TRBJ2-7,CASSQTGALYEQYF,TGTGCCAGCAGTCAGACAGGGGCCCTCTACGAGCAGTACTTC
TRBV9,.,.,TRBJ2-2,CASSVDGSIGPGELFF,TGTGCCAGCAGCGTAGATGGGTCGATCGGGCCTGGGGAGCTGTTTTTT
TRBV4-1,.,TRBD1,TRBJ1-2,CASSQDGTDYYGYTF,TGCGCCAGCAGCCAAGATGGGACAGACTACTATGGCTACACCTTC
TRBV27,.,TRBD2,TRBJ2-7,CASSLWGQGGYEQYF,TGTGCCAGCAGTTTATGGGGCCAGGGAGGGTACGAGCAGTACTTC
TRBV24-1,.,.,TRBJ1-5,CATSDFYREGNQPQHF,TGTGCCACCAGTGATTTTTACAGGGAAGGCAATCAGCCCCAGCATTTT
TRBV24-1,.,TRBD2,TRBJ2-1,CATSDLGGSVYEQFF,TGTGCCACCAGTGATTTGGGCGGGAGTGTCTATGAGCAGTTCTTC
TRBV27,.,.,TRBJ2-3,CASGTGTPSTDTQYF,TGTGCCAGCGGAACAGGGACCCCCTCCACAGATACGCAGTATTTT
TRBV7-2,.,.,TRBJ2-2,CASSLTVDSGTTGELFF,TGTGCCAGCAGCTTAACCGTGGACAGCGGGACCACCGGGGAGCTGTTTTTT
TRBV4-3,.,.,TRBJ2-2,CASSQEWAGDTGELFF,TGCGCCAGCAGCCAAGAATGGGCCGGCGACACCGGGGAGCTGTTTTTT
TRBV5-8,.,.,TRBJ1-6,CASSLGESSYNSPLHF,TGTGCCAGCAGCTTGGGGGAGAGCTCCTATAATTCACCCCTCCACTTT
TRBV19,.,.,TRBJ1-6,CASSIRQSVLRSPLHF,TGTGCCAGTAGTATACGCCAGTCGGTTTTAAGATCACCCCTCCACTTT
TRBV6-5,.,.,TRBJ1-2,CASSEPMGYTF,TGTGCCAGTTCCGAACCTATGGGCTACACCTTC
TRBV6-1,.,TRBD1,TRBJ2-1,CASSGGTGVFVQSSYNEQFF,TGTGCCAGCAGTGGGGGGACAGGGGTCTTCGTGCAAAGCTCCTACAATGAGCAGTTCTTC
TRBV7-2,few,.,TRBJ1-1,CASSLGGSFDTEAFF,TGTGCCAGCAGCTTAGGGGGCAGTTTTGACACTGAAGCTTTCTTT